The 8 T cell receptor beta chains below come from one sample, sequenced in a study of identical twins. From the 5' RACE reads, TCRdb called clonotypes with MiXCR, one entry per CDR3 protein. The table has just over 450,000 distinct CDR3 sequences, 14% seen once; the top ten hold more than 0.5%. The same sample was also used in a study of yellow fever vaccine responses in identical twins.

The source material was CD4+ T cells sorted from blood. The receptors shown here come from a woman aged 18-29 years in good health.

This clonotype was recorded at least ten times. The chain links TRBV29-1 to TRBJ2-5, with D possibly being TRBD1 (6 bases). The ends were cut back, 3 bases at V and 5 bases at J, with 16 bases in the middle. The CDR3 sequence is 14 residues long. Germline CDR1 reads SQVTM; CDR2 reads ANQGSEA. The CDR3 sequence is CSVDSQGTGETQYF. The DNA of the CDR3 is TGCAGCGTTGATTCTCAGGGGACGGGTGAGACCCAGTACTTC.

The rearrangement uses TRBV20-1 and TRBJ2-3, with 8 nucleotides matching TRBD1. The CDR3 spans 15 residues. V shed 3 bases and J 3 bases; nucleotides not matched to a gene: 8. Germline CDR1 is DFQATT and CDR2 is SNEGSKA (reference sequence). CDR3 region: CSASYGQGRTDTQYF. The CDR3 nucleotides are TGCAGTGCTAGCTACGGACAGGGCCGGACAGATACGCAGTATTTT.

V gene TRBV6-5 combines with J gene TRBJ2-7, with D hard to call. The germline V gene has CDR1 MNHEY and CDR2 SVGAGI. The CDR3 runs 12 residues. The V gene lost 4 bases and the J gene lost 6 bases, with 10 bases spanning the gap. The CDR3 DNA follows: TGTGCCAGCAGTTTCACCCTAGGCGAGCAGTACTTC. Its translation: CASSFTLGEQYF.

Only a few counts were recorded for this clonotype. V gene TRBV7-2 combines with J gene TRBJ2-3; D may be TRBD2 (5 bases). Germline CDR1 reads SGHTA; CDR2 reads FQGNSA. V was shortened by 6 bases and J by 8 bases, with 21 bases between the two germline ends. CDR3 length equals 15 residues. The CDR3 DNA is TGTGCCAGCAGTTCGCCACGGCCTCAGAGGGTTACGCAGTATTTT. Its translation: CASSSPRPQRVTQYF. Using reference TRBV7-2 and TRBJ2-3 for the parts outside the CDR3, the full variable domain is GAGVSQSPSNKVTEKGKDVELRCDPISGHTALYWYRQSLGQGLEFLIYFQGNSAPDKSGLPSDRFSAERTGGSVSTLTIQRTQQEDSAVYLCASSSPRPQRVTQYFGPGTRLTVL.

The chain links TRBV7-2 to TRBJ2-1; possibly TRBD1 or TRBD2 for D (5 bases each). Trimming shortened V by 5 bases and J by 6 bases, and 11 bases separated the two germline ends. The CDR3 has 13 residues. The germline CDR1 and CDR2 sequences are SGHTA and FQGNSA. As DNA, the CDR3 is TGTGCCAGCAGCCGATCGGGGCTCAATGAGCAGTTCTTC. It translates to CASSRSGLNEQFF.

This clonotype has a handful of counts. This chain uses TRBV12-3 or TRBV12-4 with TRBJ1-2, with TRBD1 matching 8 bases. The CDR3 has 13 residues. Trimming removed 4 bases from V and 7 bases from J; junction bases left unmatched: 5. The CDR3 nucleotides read TGTGCCAGCAGTTACGGGACAGGAGGTGGCTACACCTTC. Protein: CASSYGTGGGYTF.

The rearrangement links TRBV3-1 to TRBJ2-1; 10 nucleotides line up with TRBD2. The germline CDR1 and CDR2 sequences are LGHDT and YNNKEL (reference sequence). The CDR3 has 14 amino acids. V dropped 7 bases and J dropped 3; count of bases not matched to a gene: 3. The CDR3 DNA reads TGTGCCAGCACCTCTAGCGGGAGCTACAATGAGCAGTTCTTC. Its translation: CASTSSGSYNEQFF.

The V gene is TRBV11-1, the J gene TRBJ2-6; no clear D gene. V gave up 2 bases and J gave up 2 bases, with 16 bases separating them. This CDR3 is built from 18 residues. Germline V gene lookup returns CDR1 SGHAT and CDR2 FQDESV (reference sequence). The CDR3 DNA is TGTGCCAGCAGCTTAAACCAGAGCCTAAGTACTGGGGCCAACGTCCTGACTTTC. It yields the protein CASSLNQSLSTGANVLTF. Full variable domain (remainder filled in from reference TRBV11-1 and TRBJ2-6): EAEVAQSPRYKITEKSQAVAFWCDPISGHATLYWYRQILGQGPELLVQFQDESVVDDSQLPKDRFSAERLKGVDSTLKIQPAELGDSAMYLCASSLNQSLSTGANVLTFGAGSRLTVL.